This T cell receptor (beta chain) was observed in a study of CD8+ T cells in alopecia areata. This CDR3 is 15 amino acids long. The V and J ends lost 5 bases and 5 bases, in that order; junction bases with no gene match: 9. CDR1 is SGHTA and CDR2 is FQGTGA in the germline V gene. The treatment here: oral pan-JAK inhibitor, 5-10 mg twice daily. Lesional scalp punch biopsies and peripheral blood were collected from alopecia areata patients. Extraction of RNA preceded its reverse transcription into cDNA, which served as the sequencing template. Sequenced by immunoSEQ multiplex PCR; TCRdb stores in-frame clones only, minus some. In the table there are around 200,000 clones, roughly 50% of which are singletons.

Here the sequenced sample was CD8+ T cells sorted from blood, taken at week 24, from a patient treated with tofacitinib. The sequence was obtained from a human donor with alopecia areata. The chain is built from TRBV7-3 and TRBJ2-5; 9 positions match TRBD2. The CDR3 DNA reads TGTGCCAGCAGCCCCGCGGGGGGGCCTCTGGAGACCCAGTACTTC. Translation: CASSPAGGPLETQYF.